This T cell receptor (beta chain) emerged from a study of T cell responses to AZD1222 COVID-19 vaccine. General study results and limits: Across spike, vaccine-associated CD4 TCRs were found, dominant at 160-218 and 743-854. Clonal diversity was possibly underestimated; the donors were predominantly white British and more often female.

The study pooled second doses at about 4 or about 12 weeks. Sequenced by immunoSEQ multiplex PCR; TCRdb stores in-frame clones only, minus some. Here the sample spans around 120,000 clones, around 90% being singletons. Points on this clone: Its target is unknown.

This receptor was obtained from an adult who received the AZD1222 COVID-19 vaccine. Sequenced material: peripheral blood, taken 28 days after the second AZD1222 dose.

The CDR3 reads CAISGRGYSNQPQHF. In nucleotides, the CDR3 is TGTGCCATCAGTGGAAGGGGCTATAGCAATCAGCCCCAGCATTTT. The V and J genes are TRBV10-3 and TRBJ1-5; D might be TRBD1 (5 bases). Trimming removed 4 bases from V and 0 bases from J, with 10 bases in between. Germline V gives CDR1 ENHRY, CDR2 SYGVKD. The CDR3 is made up of 15 amino acids.